What follows is one T cell receptor (beta chain) and its context. The source of the sample is a study of blood T cell repertoires in COVID-19. Study background: Both acute and convalescent COVID-19 samples were obtained from the United States, Italy and Spain. Sources were T cells, B-cell-depleted T cells, or PBMCs; the material itself was cDNA or gDNA.

The ends lost 0 bases at V and 4 bases at J; junction bases unmatched: 5. CDR3 size: 15 residues. Germline V lookup: CDR1 MNHNS, CDR2 SASEGT. The authors' processing: Reference gene primer amplification yielded estimated nucleated cell counts. The repertoire was sequenced with immunoSEQ multiplex PCR; TCRdb's copy has only in-frame clones and lacks some. That table is the source of V, J and clone size, and D and trimming were worked out from the DNA. The table lists more than 80,000 clones, about four fifths of them singletons, with approximately 2.3% in the top ten. Source material: peripheral blood. The receptor was derived from a woman aged 70 to 79 with acute or convalescent COVID-19. This sequence joins TRBV6-1 and TRBJ1-2, with TRBD1 identical over 7 bases. This CDR3 is CASSEAGQSSYGYTF. For the CDR3, the DNA is TGTGCCAGCAGTGAAGCGGGACAGTCCTCCTATGGCTACACCTTC.